The clone carrying this T cell receptor beta chain appeared a few times. The assay was immunoSEQ multiplex PCR, and TCRdb's table has in-frame clones only and misses some. The table includes just over 20,000 clones, roughly 93% detected once. The data are from a study of untreated major depressive disorder. Every participant had European ancestry. Each donor gave approximately 30 ml of EDTA blood. The sample consisted of CD4+ T cells from PBMCs. This clonotype was sampled from a man aged 25 to 40 in good health.

CDR3 sequence (DNA): TGTGCCAGCAGCCTGCAGGGGGCAGATACGCAGTATTTT. Its protein is CASSLQGADTQYF. V gene TRBV2 combines with J gene TRBJ2-3, with 7 bases lining up with TRBD1. The germline gives CDR1 SNHLY, CDR2 FYNNEI. Losses at the gene ends were 6 bases for V and 4 bases for J; bases not matched to a gene: 4. The CDR3 has 13 residues. Full variable domain (outside the CDR3, taken from reference TRBV2 and TRBJ2-3): EPEVTQTPSHQVTQMGQEVILRCVPISNHLYFYWYRQILGQKVEFLVSFYNNEISEKSEIFDDQFSVERPDGSNFTLKIRSTKLEDSAMYFCASSLQGADTQYFGPGTRLTVL.